These 18 T cell receptor beta chains were all obtained from the same sample, sequenced in a study of cytomegalovirus exposure and HLA in healthy donors (dated by TCRdb to about 2017). The library relied on the immunoSEQ multiplex PCR assay. A mixture of 60 forward primers for TCR Vbeta segments and 13 reverse primers for TCR Jbeta segments was used in the multiplex PCR. Drawn from immuneACCESS, this table holds only the in-frame rearrangements with V and J called that TCRdb kept. Clones are partly lost; checked studies trace under half to an unresolved V gene and leave the rest unexplained. The sample table records some 87,000 clones; roughly three quarters of these occur just once. Of the sample, roughly a fifth falls within the top ten clones. The specimen sequenced was PBMCs. The receptors derive from a woman aged 40 to 50 in good health and CMV-seropositive.

J is TRBJ1-1 and V is TRBV19; no clear D. With 10 bases removed from V and 6 bases from J, the gap between germline ends came to 12 bases. Germline CDR1 LNHDA, CDR2 SQIVND (reference sequence). The CDR3 is 11 residues long. In DNA form, the CDR3 reads TGTGCCACTAGAGGAGGCCCTGAAGCTTTCTTT. Protein: CATRGGPEAFF. The full variable domain, rest sourced from reference TRBV19 and TRBJ1-1, is DGGITQSPKYLFRKEGQNVTLSCEQNLNHDAMYWYRQDPGQGLRLIYYSQIVNDFQKGDIAEGYSVSREKKESFPLTVTSAQKNPTAFYLCATRGGPEAFFGQGTRLTVV.

The gene calls are TRBV29-1 and TRBJ1-3; a weak D match, TRBD1 (5 bases). CDR3 size: 14 residues. Trimming pared 7 bases from V and 2 bases from J, leaving 15 bases between. From germline, CDR1 is SQVTM and CDR2 ANQGSEA. CDR3 in DNA: TGCAGCGCCGAGCTTCAGGGTCCTGGAAACACCATATATTTT. It yields the protein CSAELQGPGNTIYF.

The chain carries TRBV27 and TRBJ2-5; D uncertain. The germline V gene encodes CDR1 MNHEY and CDR2 SMNVEV (reference sequence). This CDR3 is 15 amino acids long. Trimming shortened V by 2 bases and J by 1 base, and 11 bases separated the two germline ends. CDR3 amino acids: CASSLIGPRQETQYF. CDR3 DNA sequence: TGTGCCAGCAGTTTAATTGGGCCGCGCCAAGAGACCCAGTACTTC.

The chain couples TRBV6-1 to TRBJ1-3; D might be TRBD1 (5 bases). This CDR3 has 18 residues. With 1 base removed from V and 0 bases from J, the gap between germline ends came to 16 bases. The germline V gene has CDR1 MNHNS and CDR2 SASEGT. CDR3 loop: CASSEVGRGSASGNTIYF. CDR3 nucleotide sequence: TGTGCCAGCAGTGAAGTGGGGAGGGGATCAGCCTCTGGAAACACCATATATTTT.

This chain joins TRBV6-1 and TRBJ2-1, with D perhaps matching TRBD2 (7 bases). The CDR3 runs 13 residues. CDR1 and CDR2 (germline): MNHNS, SASEGT. Trimming stripped 11 bases from V and 12 bases from J, with 23 bases between. DNA of the CDR3: TGTGCCGGCGGGAGCAGTACAGGGAGAAGGCAGTTCTTC. Its translation: CAGGSSTGRRQFF.

As DNA, the CDR3 is TGTGCCAGCAGCTCCGGGACAGGGAACTATGGCTACACCTTC. The encoded protein is CASSSGTGNYGYTF. The chain uses TRBV5-4 and TRBJ1-2; 9 bases line up with TRBD1. Germline V lookup: CDR1 SGHNT, CDR2 YYREEE (reference sequence). This CDR3 comprises 14 residues. J gave up 2 bases and V 3 bases, and 2 bases lay outside the gene matches.

The chain couples TRBV30 to TRBJ1-2; possible D gene TRBD1, 5 bases. Germline V gene lookup returns CDR1 GTSNPN and CDR2 SVGIG (reference sequence). V dropped 0 bases and J dropped 6 bases, with 17 bases sitting between them. The CDR3 has 15 amino acids. The CDR3 reads CAWSVLVGAGHGYTF. DNA for the CDR3: TGTGCCTGGAGTGTACTCGTAGGGGCAGGGCATGGCTACACCTTC.

CDR3 protein: CASSYSGQGFYEQYF. The CDR3 DNA is TGTGCCAGCAGTTACTCGGGACAGGGGTTCTACGAGCAGTACTTC. This chain links TRBV6-5 with TRBJ2-7; 10 bases agree with TRBD1. With V trimmed by 0 bases and J by 3 bases, 2 bases remained unmatched. This CDR3 has 15 amino acids. The V gene's germline CDR1 is MNHEY and CDR2 SVGAGI.

V usage is TRBV29-1 and J usage is TRBJ2-3; no firm D call. The length of the CDR3 is 14 residues. V lost 4 bases, J lost 2 bases, and 13 bases lay in between. CDR1 and CDR2 (germline): SQVTM, ANQGSEA. In nucleotides, the CDR3 is TGCAGCGTTGGAGGCAGACCTAACACAGATACGCAGTATTTT. It yields the protein CSVGGRPNTDTQYF.

This chain uses TRBV2 with TRBJ1-5; D remains unclear. The CDR3 totals 15 residues. Deletions cut 7 bases from V and 3 bases from J, with 16 bases between. Germline-derived CDR1 and CDR2 are SNHLY and FYNNEI. The chain's CDR3 is CASTKREGPNQPQHF. CDR3 nucleotides: TGTGCCAGCACCAAGAGGGAGGGCCCCAATCAGCCCCAGCATTTT. Together with reference TRBV2 and TRBJ1-5, the CDR3 gives the full variable domain: EPEVTQTPSHQVTQMGQEVILRCVPISNHLYFYWYRQILGQKVEFLVSFYNNEISEKSEIFDDQFSVERPDGSNFTLKIRSTKLEDSAMYFCASTKREGPNQPQHFGDGTRLSIL.

This chain links TRBV15 with TRBJ1-3; 7 nucleotides align to TRBD1. CDR3 length: 16 residues. CDR1 LNHNV and CDR2 YYDKDF come from the germline V gene (reference sequence). Losses at the gene ends were 8 bases for V and 1 base for J; bases not matched to a gene: 11. In nucleotides, the CDR3 is TGTGCCACCTCGCTCGACAGGGCCGCTTCTGGAAACACCATATATTTT. This translates into CATSLDRAASGNTIYF.

The chain couples TRBV2 to TRBJ1-6; 9 nucleotides agree with TRBD1. V shed 6 bases and J 7 bases; nucleotides not matched to a gene: 7. Germline V gives CDR1 SNHLY, CDR2 FYNNEI. The CDR3 runs to 15 residues. The CDR3 loop is CASSKLTGGNSPLHF. The DNA for the CDR3 is TGTGCCAGCAGCAAATTGACAGGGGGGAATTCACCCCTCCACTTT.

The chain has TRBV7-9 and TRBJ2-1, with D tentatively TRBD2 (5 bases). CDR3 length equals 13 residues. Germline CDR1 is SEHNR and CDR2 is FQNEAQ (reference sequence). V was pared by 5 bases and J by 4 bases, with 9 bases between. The CDR3 DNA reads as TGTGCCAGCAGCGCCGGGGTTTACAATGAGCAGTTCTTC. This sequence encodes CASSAGVYNEQFF. The complete variable domain, with remaining parts taken from reference TRBV7-9 and TRBJ2-1, reads DTGVSQNPRHKITKRGQNVTFRCDPISEHNRLYWYRQTLGQGPEFLTYFQNEAQLEKSRLLSDRFSAERPKGSFSTLEIQRTEQGDSAMYLCASSAGVYNEQFFGPGTRLTVL.

CDR3 coding DNA: TGTGCCTGGAGTTTGGGGAGTAGGGCGAGTGAGCAGTTCTTC. It encodes CAWSLGSRASEQFF. The rearrangement uses TRBV30 and TRBJ2-1; D is possibly TRBD2 (5 bases). V lost 2 bases and J lost 9, with 17 bases in between. The germline gives CDR1 GTSNPN, CDR2 SVGIG (reference sequence). CDR3 length: 14 amino acids.

V and J are TRBV2 and TRBJ2-2; no clear D. Trimming stripped 7 bases from V and 2 bases from J, with 11 bases between. This CDR3 spans 14 amino acids. Germline CDR1 and CDR2: SNHLY and FYNNEI. The CDR3 DNA follows: TGTGCCAGCAAGATCGAAACTAACACCGGGGAGCTGTTTTTT. It encodes CASKIETNTGELFF.

The CDR3 reads CASSMRQGTYNEQFF. The CDR3 bases are TGTGCCAGCAGCATGCGACAGGGAACCTACAATGAGCAGTTCTTC. The chain links TRBV7-9 to TRBJ2-1; TRBD1 aligns across 7 bases. CDR1 and CDR2 from the germline V gene are SEHNR and FQNEAQ (reference sequence). V shed 5 bases, J shed 2 bases, and the junction held 6 bases outside the gene matches. The CDR3 is 15 amino acids.

This clone was seen only once. This chain connects TRBV13 to TRBJ2-7; 8 bases are shared with TRBD1. Germline CDR1 reads PRHDT; CDR2 reads FYEKMQ (reference sequence). V lost 5 bases and J lost 2; bases outside the gene matches: 2. The CDR3 is 13 residues long. The CDR3 reads CASSLQGAYEQYF. The CDR3 DNA reads TGTGCCAGCAGCCTACAGGGGGCCTACGAGCAGTACTTC. Variable domain in full (rest from reference TRBV13 and TRBJ2-7): AAGVIQSPRHLIKEKRETATLKCYPIPRHDTVYWYQQGPGQDPQFLISFYEKMQSDKGSIPDRFSAQQFSDYHSELNMSSLELGDSALYFCASSLQGAYEQYFGPGTRLTVT.

This sequence joins TRBV30 and TRBJ2-5; the match to TRBD2 covers 9 bases. The CDR3 length is 15 residues. Germline V CDR1 and CDR2: GTSNPN, SVGIG (reference sequence). Unmatched junction bases numbered 5, after V lost 2 bases and J lost 1 base. CDR3 bases: TGTGCCTGGAGTCCGATGACTAGCGGCCAAGAGACCCAGTACTTC. It specifies CAWSPMTSGQETQYF. Full variable domain (rest looked up from reference TRBV30 and TRBJ2-5): SQTIHQWPATLVQPVGSPLSLECTVEGTSNPNLYWYRQAAGRGLQLLFYSVGIGQISSEVPQNLSASRPQDRQFILSSKKLLLSDSGFYLCAWSPMTSGQETQYFGPGTRLLVL.